Here is one T cell receptor beta chain with its context. Its antigen is still unknown. Germline-derived CDR1 and CDR2 are KGHSH and LQKENI. The length of the CDR3 is 14 residues. Trimming took 0 bases from V and 3 from J, leaving 8 bases between them. This specimen belongs to a study of CD8 T cells in ankylosing spondylitis. Study-level findings and limits: A motif of under ten highly homologous TCR beta variants was seen as apparently characteristic of ankylosing spondylitis blood. Reported data indicate significant enrichment of disease-linked clones within matched ankylosing spondylitis synovial fluid. Previously reported in reactive arthritis synovial fluid and blood were some of the motif variants.

From the 5' RACE reads, TCRdb called clonotypes with MiXCR, one entry per CDR3 protein. Among about 510,000 distinct CDR3 sequences listed, about 5.2% were seen once. Sequences were obtained from blood, either unsorted or a sorted T cell fraction (not recorded which). The V call is TRBV18, the J call TRBJ2-5; no clear D. This clonotype was obtained from a male donor with ankylosing spondylitis. This CDR3 reads CASSPPRQKETQYF. In DNA form, the CDR3 reads TGTGCCAGCTCACCACCAAGGCAGAAAGAGACCCAGTACTTC.